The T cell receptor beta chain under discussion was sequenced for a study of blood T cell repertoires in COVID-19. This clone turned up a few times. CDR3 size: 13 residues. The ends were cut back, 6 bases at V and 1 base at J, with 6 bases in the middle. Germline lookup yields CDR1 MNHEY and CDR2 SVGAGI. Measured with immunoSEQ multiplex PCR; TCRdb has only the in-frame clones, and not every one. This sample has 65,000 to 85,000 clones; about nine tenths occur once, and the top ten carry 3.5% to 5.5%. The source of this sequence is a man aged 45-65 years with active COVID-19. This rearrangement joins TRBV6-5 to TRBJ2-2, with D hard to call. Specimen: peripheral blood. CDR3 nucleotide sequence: TGTGCCAGCAGGCGACAGAACACCGGGGAGCTGTTTTTT. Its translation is CASRRQNTGELFF.